The 21 T cell receptor beta chains listed next were all sequenced from one sample in a study of CXCR3-negative and CXCR3-positive naive CD8 T cells. The authors made the TRB cDNA libraries by 5' RACE using UMI labels. From the 5' RACE reads, TCRdb lists one entry per CDR3 protein and no DNA. The sample table includes tens of thousands of distinct CDR3 sequences. Sequencing used memory CD8+ T cells from blood. Receptors originate from a human donor in good health. Some clones in this sample may be carry-over from other donors' samples.

This chain connects TRBV19 to TRBJ2-6; TCRdb names TRBD1, which stays unverified in the absence of DNA. The CDR3 runs to 16 residues. Germline lookup yields CDR1 LNHDA and CDR2 SQIVND (reference sequence). This CDR3 reads CASSEGASTGANVLTF.

The chain is built from TRBV6-1 and TRBJ2-3; the D call of TRBD2 rests on TCRdb alone, since no DNA is present to check it. CDR1 is MNHNS, CDR2 SASEGT, per germline. The CDR3 is 11 residues long. CDR3: CASSGAGTTYF.

The chain carries TRBV29-1 and TRBJ2-2; TCRdb lists TRBD2, though no DNA is available to test this call. This CDR3 contains 16 residues. CDR1 is SQVTM, CDR2 ANQGSEA, per germline. CDR3: CSVGGGTSGTTGELFF.

The V and J genes are TRBV2 and TRBJ2-5; the D gene TCRdb calls, TRBD2, cannot be checked with no DNA. The germline CDR1 and CDR2 sequences are SNHLY and FYNNEI. This CDR3 spans 16 amino acids. CDR3 sequence: CASSEVIRAFQETQYF.

V is TRBV4-3 and J is TRBJ1-1; there is no DNA to check the TCRdb D call of TRBD1. This CDR3 spans 17 amino acids. Germline-derived CDR1 and CDR2 are LGHNA and YSLEER. CDR3: CASSQDRAGAVNTEAFF.

The rearrangement joins TRBV7-9 to TRBJ2-1; TCRdb proposes TRBD1, but this gene call is untestable without DNA. The CDR3 has 15 residues. Germline CDR1 SEHNR, CDR2 FQNEAQ (reference sequence). The CDR3 region is CASSFPQTGGNEQFF.

This chain joins TRBV14 and TRBJ1-4. The CDR3 is 12 residues long. Germline CDR1 and CDR2: SGHDN and FVKESK. The CDR3 loop is CASSQDDEKLFF.

CDR3 protein: CSARDVANEGLGTEAFF. V gene TRBV20-1 combines with J gene TRBJ1-1; without DNA, the TCRdb call of TRBD1 cannot be checked. The CDR3 has 17 residues. The germline V gene has CDR1 DFQATT and CDR2 SNEGSKA (reference sequence).

The genes are TRBV9 and TRBJ2-1; TCRdb reports TRBD1, a call that lacks DNA to check it against. Germline CDR1 reads SGDLS; CDR2 reads YYNGEE. This CDR3 is built from 17 residues. This chain's CDR3 is CASSDLPPGQVNNEQFF.

The V gene is TRBV5-1, the J gene TRBJ1-1. This CDR3 is built from 14 residues. Germline V CDR1 and CDR2: SGHRS, YFSETQ. CDR3 residues: CASSLVQMNTEAFF.

CDR3 amino acids: CASHPGQSSGANVLSF. The chain is built from TRBV28 and TRBJ2-6; TCRdb picks TRBD1, but there is no DNA to check that call. Germline loops: CDR1 MDHEN, CDR2 SYDVKM. CDR3 length: 16 residues.

This sequence joins TRBV29-1 and TRBJ2-7. The CDR3 is 12 amino acids. The germline gives CDR1 SQVTM, CDR2 ANQGSEA. CDR3: CSVEGDYYEQYF.

The V gene is TRBV28, the J gene TRBJ2-7; TCRdb returns TRBD1, unconfirmable since there is no DNA. CDR1 and CDR2 (germline): MDHEN, SYDVKM. The CDR3 extends over 13 amino acids. The CDR3 is CASSLPGGSEQYF.

V and J are TRBV25-1 and TRBJ2-7; TCRdb's D call of TRBD2 is untestable without DNA. This CDR3 region has 14 residues. The germline CDR1 and CDR2 sequences are MGHDK and SYGVNS. The CDR3: CASRQSGLNYEQYF.

J is TRBJ1-1 and V is TRBV27; there is no DNA to check the TCRdb D call of TRBD1. The CDR3 has 14 amino acids. From germline, CDR1 is MNHEY and CDR2 SMNVEV (reference sequence). This chain's CDR3 is CASSLSAGATEAFF.

The J gene is TRBJ2-3, the V gene TRBV10-3; as DNA is missing, the TRBD1 call by TCRdb cannot be tested. CDR3 length equals 15 residues. Germline-derived CDR1 and CDR2 are ENHRY and SYGVKD. The CDR3 loop is CAIRGGRGSTDTQYF.

The chain has TRBV14 and TRBJ1-1; with no DNA, the TCRdb D assignment of TRBD1 cannot be verified. The CDR3 runs 13 residues. Germline CDR1 reads SGHDN; CDR2 reads FVKESK. The chain's CDR3 is CASSRGGNTEAFF.

The chain carries TRBV2 and TRBJ2-1. Per the germline V gene, CDR1 is SNHLY and CDR2 is FYNNEI. The CDR3 contains 13 residues. Here the CDR3 reads CARSGIRYNERFF.

Frequency places this clonotype as medium-sized (0.01 to 0.1%). The gene calls are TRBV4-3 and TRBJ2-1; TCRdb's D call of TRBD2 is untestable without DNA. The germline gives CDR1 LGHNA, CDR2 YSLEER. The CDR3 spans 16 residues. The CDR3: CASSQEAPGTVNEQFF.

The chain uses TRBV27 and TRBJ1-2; TCRdb's D call, TRBD1, is unchecked because there is no DNA. Germline assignment: CDR1 MNHEY and CDR2 SMNVEV (reference sequence). CDR3 length: 12 amino acids. This chain's CDR3 is CASSARGDGYTF.

The chain has TRBV5-1 and TRBJ2-1. This CDR3 region has 13 residues. Germline assignment: CDR1 SGHRS and CDR2 YFSETQ. The CDR3 reads CASSLVAGREQFF.